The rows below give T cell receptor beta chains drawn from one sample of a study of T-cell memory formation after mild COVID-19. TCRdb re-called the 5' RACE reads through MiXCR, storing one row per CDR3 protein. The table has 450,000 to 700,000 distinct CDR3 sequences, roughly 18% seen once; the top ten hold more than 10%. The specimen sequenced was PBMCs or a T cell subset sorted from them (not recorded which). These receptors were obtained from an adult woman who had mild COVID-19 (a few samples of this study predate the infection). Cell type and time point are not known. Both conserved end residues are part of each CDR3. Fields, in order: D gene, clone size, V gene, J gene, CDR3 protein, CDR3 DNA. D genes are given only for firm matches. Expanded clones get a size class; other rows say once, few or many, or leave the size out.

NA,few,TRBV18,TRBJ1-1,CASSPSRQPPNTEAFF,TGTGCCAGCTCACCCAGTCGTCAGCCGCCGAACACTGAAGCTTTCTTT
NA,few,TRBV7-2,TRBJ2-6,CASSPHRGANVLTF,TGTGCCAGCAGCCCACACAGGGGGGCCAACGTCCTGACTTTC
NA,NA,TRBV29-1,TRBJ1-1,CSVTTLGNIEAFF,TGCAGCGTTACGACCCTGGGGAACATTGAAGCTTTCTTT
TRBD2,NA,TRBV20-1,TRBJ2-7,CSAPGLAGLASYEQYF,TGCAGTGCTCCGGGACTAGCGGGATTGGCTTCCTACGAGCAGTACTTC
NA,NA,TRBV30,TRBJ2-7,CAWSVRRGRSYEQYF,TGTGCCTGGAGTGTACGAAGGGGAAGGTCCTACGAGCAGTACTTC
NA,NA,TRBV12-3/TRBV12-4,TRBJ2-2,CASRSQTGELFF,TGTGCCAGCAGGTCCCAAACCGGGGAGCTGTTTTTT
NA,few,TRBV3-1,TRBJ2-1,CASSQDLNGGPYNEQFF,TGTGCCAGCAGCCAAGATCTTAACGGCGGGCCGTACAATGAGCAGTTCTTC
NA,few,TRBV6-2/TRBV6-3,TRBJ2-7,CASSYQTLFEQYF,TGTGCCAGCAGTTACCAGACCCTATTCGAGCAGTACTTC
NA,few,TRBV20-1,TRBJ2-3,CSATRTVADTQYF,TGCAGTGCTACTAGGACAGTTGCAGATACGCAGTATTTT
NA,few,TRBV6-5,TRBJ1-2,CASSYSGGANGYTF,TGTGCCAGCAGTTACAGCGGGGGCGCAAATGGCTACACCTTC
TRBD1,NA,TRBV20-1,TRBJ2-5,CSARVQGGGETQYF,TGCAGTGCTAGAGTCCAAGGGGGCGGGGAGACCCAGTACTTC
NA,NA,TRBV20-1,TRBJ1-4,CSARDRAAGNEKLFF,TGCAGTGCTAGAGATAGGGCGGCAGGGAATGAAAAACTGTTTTTT
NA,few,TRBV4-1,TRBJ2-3,CASSYPPIGTDTQYF,TGCGCCAGCAGCTACCCCCCCATTGGAACAGATACGCAGTATTTT
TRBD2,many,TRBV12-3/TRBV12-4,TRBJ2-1,CASVLLAGVPGEQFF,TGTGCCAGCGTCCTACTAGCGGGAGTCCCCGGTGAGCAGTTCTTC
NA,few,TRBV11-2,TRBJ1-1,CASSLGRDEAFF,TGTGCCAGCAGCTTAGGGAGGGACGAAGCTTTCTTT
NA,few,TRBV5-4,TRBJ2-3,CASSLPGPEGADTQYF,TGTGCCAGCAGCTTGCCGGGACCAGAGGGCGCAGATACGCAGTATTTT
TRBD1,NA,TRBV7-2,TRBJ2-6,CASSSPGQHSGANVLTF,TGTGCCAGCAGCAGTCCGGGACAGCACTCTGGGGCCAACGTCCTGACTTTC
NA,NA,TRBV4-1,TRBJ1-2,CASSQPLSMSLSYGYTF,TGCGCCAGCAGCCAGCCCCTTTCAATGAGTCTATCCTATGGCTACACCTTC
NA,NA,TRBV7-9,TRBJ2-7,CASSLAQSFGEQYF,TGTGCCAGCAGCTTAGCGCAGTCTTTTGGGGAGCAGTACTTC
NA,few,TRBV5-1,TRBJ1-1,CASTPFPQVSNTEAFF,TGCGCCAGCACCCCGTTCCCACAGGTTTCGAACACTGAAGCTTTCTTT
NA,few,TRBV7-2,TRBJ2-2,CASSLEGQLRTGELFF,TGTGCCAGCAGCTTAGAGGGGCAGCTCAGGACCGGGGAGCTGTTTTTT
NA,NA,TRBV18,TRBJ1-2,CASSPGRGTGYTF,TGTGCCAGCTCACCGGGCAGAGGAACCGGCTACACCTTC
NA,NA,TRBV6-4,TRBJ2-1,CASSTYGTPFYNEQFF,TGTGCCAGCAGCACCTACGGGACTCCTTTTTATAATGAGCAGTTCTTC
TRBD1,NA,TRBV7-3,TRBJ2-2,CASSHRQGRNTGELFF,TGTGCCAGCAGCCACCGACAGGGGAGGAACACCGGGGAGCTGTTTTTT
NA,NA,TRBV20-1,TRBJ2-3,CSPRRGSGSTDTQYF,TGCAGCCCCCGTCGGGGCAGCGGCTCCACAGATACGCAGTATTTT
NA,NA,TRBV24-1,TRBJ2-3,CATSDLGLADTQYF,TGTGCCACCAGTGATTTAGGGCTAGCAGATACGCAGTATTTT
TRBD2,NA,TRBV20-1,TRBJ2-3,CSAPTSGSSTDTQYF,TGCAGTGCTCCCACTAGCGGGAGTTCAACAGATACGCAGTATTTT
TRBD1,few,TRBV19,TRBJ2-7,CASSITGGVSEQYF,TGTGCCAGTAGTATTACAGGGGGCGTCTCCGAGCAGTACTTC
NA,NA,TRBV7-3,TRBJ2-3,CASSLKDPRDTQYF,TGTGCCAGCAGCTTAAAGGATCCCAGAGATACGCAGTATTTT
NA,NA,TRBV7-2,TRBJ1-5,CASSLDPTNQPQHF,TGTGCCAGCAGCTTAGACCCTACTAATCAGCCCCAGCATTTT
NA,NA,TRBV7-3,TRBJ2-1,CASSPHGGNNEQFF,TGTGCCAGCAGCCCCCACGGCGGCAACAATGAGCAGTTCTTC
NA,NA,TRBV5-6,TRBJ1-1,CASSPGTLIGAFF,TGTGCCAGCAGCCCCGGGACCCTCATAGGGGCTTTCTTT
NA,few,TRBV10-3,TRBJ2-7,CAHGGPGLYEQYF,TGTGCCCATGGGGGGCCCGGGCTCTACGAGCAGTACTTC
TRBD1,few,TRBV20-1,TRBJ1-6,CSAGRQGGSPLHF,TGCAGTGCTGGGAGACAGGGAGGTTCACCCCTCCACTTT
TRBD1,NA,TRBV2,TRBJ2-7,CATRTGLTYEQYF,TGTGCCACCCGGACAGGGCTGACCTACGAGCAGTACTTC
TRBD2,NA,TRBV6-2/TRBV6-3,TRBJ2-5,CASSPTQLAGGVTQYF,TGTGCCAGCAGCCCTACCCAACTAGCGGGGGGGGTGACCCAGTACTTC
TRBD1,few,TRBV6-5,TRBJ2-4,CASSQLGQGDIQYF,TGTGCCAGCAGTCAATTGGGACAGGGAGACATTCAGTACTTC
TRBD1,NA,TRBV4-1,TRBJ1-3,CASSPRDRASGNTIYF,TGCGCCAGCAGCCCTCGGGACAGGGCTTCTGGAAACACCATATATTTT
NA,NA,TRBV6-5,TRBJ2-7,CASSRGRSSYEQYF,TGTGCCAGCAGCCGGGGGAGGAGCTCCTACGAGCAGTACTTC
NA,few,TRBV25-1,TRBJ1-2,CASSGGRGYGYTF,TGTGCCAGCAGTGGGGGCAGGGGCTATGGCTACACCTTC
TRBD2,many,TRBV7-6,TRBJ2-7,CASSLRREGEQYF,TGTGCCAGCAGCTTACGACGGGAGGGTGAGCAGTACTTC
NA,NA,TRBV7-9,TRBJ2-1,CASSLGTGYLNEQFF,TGTGCCAGCAGCTTAGGAACAGGGTATCTCAATGAGCAGTTCTTC
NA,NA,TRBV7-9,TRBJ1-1,CASSLDWGGEAFF,TGTGCCAGCTCCTTAGATTGGGGGGGTGAAGCTTTCTTT
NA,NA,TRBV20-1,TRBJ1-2,CSARVYGYTF,TGCAGTGCCCGCGTGTATGGCTACACCTTC
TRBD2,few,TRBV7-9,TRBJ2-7,CASSLLAGDLPYEQYF,TGTGCCAGCAGCCTTTTAGCGGGGGACCTTCCGTACGAGCAGTACTTC
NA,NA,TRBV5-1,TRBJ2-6,CASSLGAGANVLTF,TGCGCCAGCAGCTTGGGGGCTGGGGCCAACGTCCTGACTTTC
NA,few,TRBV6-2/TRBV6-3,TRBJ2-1,CATHLRSPYNEQFF,TGTGCCACCCACTTAAGAAGCCCCTACAATGAGCAGTTCTTC
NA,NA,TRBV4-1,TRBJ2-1,CASSHYTDSYNEQFF,TGCGCCAGCAGCCATTATACCGACAGTTACAATGAGCAGTTCTTC
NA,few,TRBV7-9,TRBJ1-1,CASSLVPGGPAGQAFF,TGTGCCAGCAGCTTAGTGCCAGGCGGGCCTGCGGGGCAAGCTTTCTTT
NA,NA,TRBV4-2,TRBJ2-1,CASSQDGSRSYNEQFF,TGTGCCAGCAGCCAAGACGGGAGTAGGTCCTACAATGAGCAGTTCTTC
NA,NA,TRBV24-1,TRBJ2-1,CATSEIGADPNEQFF,TGTGCCACCAGTGAGATCGGGGCAGATCCGAATGAGCAGTTCTTC
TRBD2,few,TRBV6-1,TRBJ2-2,CASSEYRTSGSLNTGELFF,TGTGCCAGCAGTGAATATAGGACTAGCGGGAGCCTGAACACCGGGGAGCTGTTTTTT
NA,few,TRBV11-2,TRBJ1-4,CASSRGREGIGELFF,TGTGCCAGCAGCCGAGGAAGGGAGGGGATTGGGGAACTGTTTTTT
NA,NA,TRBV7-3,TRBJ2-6,CASSLGSNVLTF,TGTGCCAGCAGCCTCGGATCAAACGTCCTGACTTTC
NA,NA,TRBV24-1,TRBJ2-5,CATSDPARPEETQYF,TGTGCCACCAGTGACCCAGCTAGGCCTGAAGAGACCCAGTACTTC
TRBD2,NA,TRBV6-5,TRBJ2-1,CASSLSGGPKYNEQFF,TGTGCCAGCAGCCTATCGGGAGGGCCTAAGTATAATGAGCAGTTCTTC
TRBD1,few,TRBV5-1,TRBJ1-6,CASSWDRVGNSPLHF,TGCGCCAGCAGCTGGGACAGGGTGGGGAATTCACCCCTCCACTTT